These T cell receptor beta chains were read from a single sample in a study of T cell responses to AZD1222 COVID-19 vaccine. Produced via immunoSEQ multiplex PCR; TCRdb's table is partial and in-frame only. The sample yields 100,000 to 130,000 clones, roughly 87% seen once. This sample comprised peripheral blood, obtained on day 0 of AZD1222 vaccination. These receptors were obtained from an adult in good health. The CDR3 runs from the conserved cysteine through the conserved F or W. The D gene is left open where the match is weak. Rows give clone size only sometimes, using once, few, many, or a class for an expanded clone.

cdr3_length,d_call,clone_size,j_call,v_call,cdr3_aa,cdr3_nt
14,NA,NA,TRBJ2-1,TRBV9,CASSAWDTYNEQFF,TGTGCCAGCAGCGCTTGGGACACCTACAATGAGCAGTTCTTC
17,NA,NA,TRBJ2-7,TRBV4-1,CASSQDSFMRSSYEQYF,TGCGCCAGCAGCCAAGACTCTTTTATGAGAAGCTCCTACGAGCAGTACTTC
14,NA,once,TRBJ1-5,TRBV11-2,CASSLMGTDLPQHF,TGTGCCAGCAGCTTAATGGGGACCGATTTGCCCCAGCATTTT
15,NA,NA,TRBJ2-6,TRBV15,CATSTQTSGANVLTF,TGTGCCACCAGCACGCAGACCTCTGGGGCCAACGTCCTGACTTTC
15,NA,NA,TRBJ1-2,TRBV6-5,CASTPRAGVGYGYTF,TGTGCCAGCACGCCACGGGCGGGAGTTGGCTATGGCTACACCTTC
15,TRBD2,few,TRBJ2-7,TRBV7-9,CASSLGLVATYEQYF,TGTGCCAGCAGCCTTGGACTAGTAGCTACCTACGAGCAGTACTTC
14,NA,NA,TRBJ1-5,TRBV3-1/TRBV3-2,CASSQFSSNQPQHF,TGTGCCAGCAGCCAATTTAGCAGTAATCAGCCCCAGCATTTT
13,NA,NA,TRBJ2-1,TRBV5-6,CASSLTRYNEQFF,TGTGCCAGCAGCCTGACTCGATACAATGAGCAGTTCTTC
13,TRBD1,NA,TRBJ2-7,TRBV10-3,CAISRTGPYEQYF,TGTGCCATCAGTCGGACAGGCCCCTACGAGCAGTACTTC
15,TRBD1,NA,TRBJ1-4,TRBV6-5,CASSHEQGAYEKLFF,TGTGCCAGCAGTCATGAACAGGGGGCATATGAAAAACTGTTTTTT
11,NA,NA,TRBJ2-1,TRBV24-1,CATSDPTQQFF,TGTGCCACCAGTGATCCCACCCAGCAGTTCTTC
13,NA,NA,TRBJ2-7,TRBV4-1,CASSQSRTAEQYF,TGCGCCAGCAGCCAATCTAGGACAGCCGAGCAGTACTTC
16,NA,NA,TRBJ1-4,TRBV7-9,CASSLGLREANEKLFF,TGTGCCAGCAGCTTAGGACTCAGGGAGGCTAATGAAAAACTGTTTTTT
15,TRBD1,NA,TRBJ2-7,TRBV11-2,CASSLGDRVAYEQYF,TGTGCCAGCAGCTTAGGGGACAGGGTTGCGTACGAGCAGTACTTC
15,NA,NA,TRBJ1-2,TRBV12-2,CASRLGLDRNYGYTF,TGTGCAAGTCGCTTAGGCCTGGACAGGAACTATGGCTACACCTTC
16,NA,NA,TRBJ2-6,TRBV3-1/TRBV3-2,CASSPTWPSGANVLTF,TGTGCCAGCAGCCCCACCTGGCCGTCTGGGGCCAACGTCCTGACTTTC
15,NA,NA,TRBJ2-5,TRBV18,CASSPYSGQVETQYF,TGTGCCAGCTCACCATATAGCGGACAGGTAGAGACCCAGTACTTC
15,NA,NA,TRBJ1-4,TRBV11-2,CASSFQARGREKLFF,TGTGCCAGCAGCTTTCAGGCGCGTGGTAGGGAAAAACTGTTTTTT
12,NA,NA,TRBJ1-4,TRBV3-1/TRBV3-2,CASRGQGEKLFF,TGTGCCAGCCGGGGGCAAGGTGAAAAACTGTTTTTT
15,TRBD1,once,TRBJ2-2,TRBV5-4,CASRRQGANTGELFF,TGTGCCAGCAGGAGACAGGGGGCGAACACCGGGGAGCTGTTTTTT
16,TRBD2,once,TRBJ2-1,TRBV9,CASSVVVSGTPNEQFF,TGTGCCAGCAGCGTAGTGGTCAGCGGGACCCCCAATGAGCAGTTCTTC
13,TRBD1,NA,TRBJ1-3,TRBV4-2,CASSQDRGNTIYF,TGTGCCAGCAGCCAGGACAGGGGAAACACCATATATTTT
15,NA,NA,TRBJ2-7,TRBV6-2/TRBV6-3,CASSYGRGSGDEQYF,TGTGCCAGCAGTTACGGACGGGGTAGTGGCGACGAGCAGTACTTC
20,TRBD1,NA,TRBJ1-5,TRBV27,CASSSTTGFAQIGSNQPQHF,TGTGCCAGCAGTTCAACGACAGGGTTCGCTCAGATTGGTAGCAATCAGCCCCAGCATTTT
13,NA,NA,TRBJ1-1,TRBV7-3,CASSLQGDTEAFF,TGTGCCAGCAGCTTACAGGGTGACACTGAAGCTTTCTTT
14,NA,NA,TRBJ1-1,TRBV23-1,CASSQVPINTEAFF,TGCGCCAGCAGTCAAGTTCCGATTAACACTGAAGCTTTCTTT
13,NA,once,TRBJ1-1,TRBV7-2,CASSLIPNTEAFF,TGTGCCAGCAGCTTGATACCGAACACTGAAGCTTTCTTT
16,TRBD1,NA,TRBJ2-1,TRBV27,CASSVAGTGGYNEQFF,TGTGCCAGCAGTGTTGCCGGGACAGGGGGCTACAATGAGCAGTTCTTC
14,NA,NA,TRBJ2-5,TRBV18,CASSPRTGGETQYF,TGTGCCAGCTCACCACGGACCGGAGGAGAGACCCAGTACTTC
15,NA,NA,TRBJ2-7,TRBV4-1,CASSPSRRVGNEQYF,TGCGCCAGCAGCCCGAGCAGGAGGGTGGGCAACGAGCAGTACTTC
13,TRBD2,NA,TRBJ2-5,TRBV25-1,CASSSSGKETQYF,TGTGCCAGCAGCTCTAGCGGTAAAGAGACCCAGTACTTC
14,TRBD2,NA,TRBJ2-1,TRBV18,CASSPPTSAAEQFF,TGTGCCAGCTCACCACCAACTAGCGCCGCGGAGCAGTTCTTC
13,NA,NA,TRBJ1-6,TRBV11-2,CASSPRGVSPLHF,TGTGCCAGCAGCCCCCGGGGGGTCTCACCCCTCCACTTT